This T cell receptor (beta chain) originates from a study of response to subunit inactivated influenza vaccine. Notes on the study in general: The authors suggested that every seasonal influenza vaccination recruits few new T cells.

Each CDR3 protein is one row after TCRdb ran MiXCR on the RT-PCR reads. This repertoire shows 800,000 to 1,000,000 distinct CDR3 sequences, roughly 20% found once; its top ten account for roughly 10%. Between the trimmed V and J ends, which lost 6 bases and 6 bases, there was a span of 11 bases. CDR3 length: 13 residues. On this clonotype: Its antigen is unidentified.

This receptor was identified in a man aged 50 to 60 who received an inactivated influenza vaccine. The chain links TRBV12-3 or TRBV12-4 to TRBJ1-4; tentative D call: TRBD1 (6 bases). This material consisted of PBMCs from blood, taken around 5 days after vaccination. CDR3 region: CASSPGQYEKLFF. In DNA form, the CDR3 reads TGTGCCAGCAGCCCAGGACAGTATGAAAAACTGTTTTTT.